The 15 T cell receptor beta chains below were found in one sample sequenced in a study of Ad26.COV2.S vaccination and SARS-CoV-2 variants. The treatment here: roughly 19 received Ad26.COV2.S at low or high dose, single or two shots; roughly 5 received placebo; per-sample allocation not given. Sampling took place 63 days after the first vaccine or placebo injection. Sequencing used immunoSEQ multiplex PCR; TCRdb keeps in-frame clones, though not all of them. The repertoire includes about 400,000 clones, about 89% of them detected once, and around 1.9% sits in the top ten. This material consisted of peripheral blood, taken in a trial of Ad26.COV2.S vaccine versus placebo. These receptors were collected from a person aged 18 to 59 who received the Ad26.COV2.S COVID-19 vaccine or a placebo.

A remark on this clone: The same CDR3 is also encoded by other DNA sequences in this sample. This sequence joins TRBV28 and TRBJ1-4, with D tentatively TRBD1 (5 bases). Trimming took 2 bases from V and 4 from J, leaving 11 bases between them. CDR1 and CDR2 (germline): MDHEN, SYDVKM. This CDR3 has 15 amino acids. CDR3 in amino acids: CASSLGTGLNEKLFF. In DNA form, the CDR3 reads TGTGCCAGCAGTTTAGGCACAGGACTTAATGAAAAACTGTTTTTT.

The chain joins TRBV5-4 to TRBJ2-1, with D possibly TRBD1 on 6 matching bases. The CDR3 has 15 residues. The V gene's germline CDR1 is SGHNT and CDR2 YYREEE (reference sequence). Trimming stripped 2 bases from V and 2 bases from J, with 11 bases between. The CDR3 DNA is TGTGCCAGCAGCTTAGGCAGGGGAACCTACAATGAGCAGTTCTTC. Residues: CASSLGRGTYNEQFF.

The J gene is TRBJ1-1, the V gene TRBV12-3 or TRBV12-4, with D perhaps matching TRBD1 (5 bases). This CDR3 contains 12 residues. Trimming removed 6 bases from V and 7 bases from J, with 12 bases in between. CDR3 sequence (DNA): TGTGCCAGCAGCCGGGACGGGCTTGAAGCTTTCTTT. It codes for CASSRDGLEAFF.

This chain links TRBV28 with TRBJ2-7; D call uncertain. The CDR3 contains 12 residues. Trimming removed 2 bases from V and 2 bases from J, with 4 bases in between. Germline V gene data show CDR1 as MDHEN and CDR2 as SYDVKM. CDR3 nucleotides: TGTGCCAGCAGTTTACGCCCCTACGAGCAGTACTTC. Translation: CASSLRPYEQYF.

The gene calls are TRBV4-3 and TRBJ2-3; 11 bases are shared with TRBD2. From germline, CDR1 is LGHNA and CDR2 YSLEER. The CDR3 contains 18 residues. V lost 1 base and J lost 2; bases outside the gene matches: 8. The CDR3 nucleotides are TGCGCCAGCAGCCAAGGACGTTTAGCGGGAGGGTTCACAGATACGCAGTATTTT. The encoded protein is CASSQGRLAGGFTDTQYF.

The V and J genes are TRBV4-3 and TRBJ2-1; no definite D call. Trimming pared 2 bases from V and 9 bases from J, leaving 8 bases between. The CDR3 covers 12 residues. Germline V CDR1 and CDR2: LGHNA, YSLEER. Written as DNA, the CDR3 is TGCGCCAGCAGCCAAACTATCGGTGAGCAGTTCTTC. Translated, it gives CASSQTIGEQFF.

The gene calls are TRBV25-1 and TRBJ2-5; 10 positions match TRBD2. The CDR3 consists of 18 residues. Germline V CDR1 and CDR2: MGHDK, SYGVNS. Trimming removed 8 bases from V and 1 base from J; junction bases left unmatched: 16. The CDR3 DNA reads TGTGCCAGCGGAGGGGCAGGACTAGCGGCTCCAAGCCAAGAGACCCAGTACTTC. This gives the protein CASGGAGLAAPSQETQYF.

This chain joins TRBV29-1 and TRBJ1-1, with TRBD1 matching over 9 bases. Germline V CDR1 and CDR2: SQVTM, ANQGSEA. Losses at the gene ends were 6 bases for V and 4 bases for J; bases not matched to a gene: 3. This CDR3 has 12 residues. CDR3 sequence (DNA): TGCAGCGTCGGGACAGGGCGCACTGAAGCTTTCTTT. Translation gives CSVGTGRTEAFF.

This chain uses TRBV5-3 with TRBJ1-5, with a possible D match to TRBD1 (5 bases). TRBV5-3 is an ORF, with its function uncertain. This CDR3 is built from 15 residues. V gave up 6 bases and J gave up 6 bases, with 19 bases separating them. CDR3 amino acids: CARTSPWQGGQPQHF. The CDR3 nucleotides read TGTGCCAGAACCTCCCCGTGGCAGGGCGGTCAGCCCCAGCATTTT.

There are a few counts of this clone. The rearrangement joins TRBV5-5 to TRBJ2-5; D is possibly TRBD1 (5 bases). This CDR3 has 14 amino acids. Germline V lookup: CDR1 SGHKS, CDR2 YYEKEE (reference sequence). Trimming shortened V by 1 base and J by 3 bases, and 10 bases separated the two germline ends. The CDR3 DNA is TGTGCCAGCAGCTTGAAGGGGTCGAAAGAGACCCAGTACTTC. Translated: CASSLKGSKETQYF.

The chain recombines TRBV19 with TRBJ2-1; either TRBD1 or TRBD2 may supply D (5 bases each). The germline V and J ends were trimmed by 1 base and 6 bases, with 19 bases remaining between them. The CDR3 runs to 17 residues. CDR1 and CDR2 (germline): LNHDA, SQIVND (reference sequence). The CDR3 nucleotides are TGTGCCAGTAGTATAGGTCGAACTGGGACCCGCAGCAATGAGCAGTTCTTC. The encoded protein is CASSIGRTGTRSNEQFF.

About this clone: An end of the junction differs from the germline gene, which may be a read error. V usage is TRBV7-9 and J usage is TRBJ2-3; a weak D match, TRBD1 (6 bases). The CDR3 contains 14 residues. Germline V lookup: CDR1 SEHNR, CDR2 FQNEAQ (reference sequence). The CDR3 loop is CASSSIDPTGTQYF. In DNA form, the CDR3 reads TGTGCCAGCAGCTCCATCGACCCGACAGGTACGCAGTATTTT.

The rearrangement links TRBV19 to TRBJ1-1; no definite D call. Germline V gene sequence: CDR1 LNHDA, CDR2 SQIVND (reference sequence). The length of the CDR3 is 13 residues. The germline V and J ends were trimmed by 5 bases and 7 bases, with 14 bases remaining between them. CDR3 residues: CASSPRAPYEAFF. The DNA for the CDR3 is TGTGCCAGTAGTCCGAGGGCTCCATATGAAGCTTTCTTT.

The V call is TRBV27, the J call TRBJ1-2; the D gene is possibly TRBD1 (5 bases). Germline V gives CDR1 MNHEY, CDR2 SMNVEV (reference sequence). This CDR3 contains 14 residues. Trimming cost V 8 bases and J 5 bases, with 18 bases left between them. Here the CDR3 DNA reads TGTGCCAGCTCCCGGACGGCGTCAGGGTATGGCTACACCTTC. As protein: CASSRTASGYGYTF.

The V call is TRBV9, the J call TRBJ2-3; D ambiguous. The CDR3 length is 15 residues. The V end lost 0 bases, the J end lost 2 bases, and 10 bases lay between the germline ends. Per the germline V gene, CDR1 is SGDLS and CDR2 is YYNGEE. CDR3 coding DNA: TGTGCCAGCAGCGTAGAGGACCGCACCACAGATACGCAGTATTTT. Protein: CASSVEDRTTDTQYF. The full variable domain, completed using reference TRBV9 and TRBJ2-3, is DSGVTQTPKHLITATGQRVTLRCSPRSGDLSVYWYQQSLDQGLQFLIQYYNGEERAKGNILERFSAQQFPDLHSELNLSSLELGDSALYFCASSVEDRTTDTQYFGPGTRLTVL.